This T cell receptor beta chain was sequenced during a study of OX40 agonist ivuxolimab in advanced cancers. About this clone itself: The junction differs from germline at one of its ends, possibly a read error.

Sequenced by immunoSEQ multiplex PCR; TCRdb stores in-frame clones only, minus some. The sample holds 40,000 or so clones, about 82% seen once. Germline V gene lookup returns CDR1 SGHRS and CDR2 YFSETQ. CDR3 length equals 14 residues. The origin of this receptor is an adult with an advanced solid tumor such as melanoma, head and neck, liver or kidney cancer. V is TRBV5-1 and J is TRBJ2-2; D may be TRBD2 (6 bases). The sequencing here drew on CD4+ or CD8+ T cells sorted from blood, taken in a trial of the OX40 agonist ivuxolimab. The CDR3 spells CASTLAEGTGELFF. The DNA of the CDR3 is TGCGCCAGCACCTTGGCGGAGGGTACCGGGGAGCTGTTTTTT.